This TCR beta chain was recorded in a study of patients and donors after allogeneic stem cell transplantation. One entry per CDR3 protein, called by TCRdb with MiXCR from the RT-PCR reads. The table has about 960,000 distinct CDR3 sequences, around 17% seen once. Sequencing was performed on blood, either unsorted or a sorted T cell fraction (not recorded which). This receptor was identified in a human donor who was either an allogeneic HSCT recipient or a stem cell or donor lymphocyte infusion donor (not recorded which). It is not recorded whose cells these are; they may come from a transplant donor.

DNA for the CDR3: TGTGCCAGCAACGGCCGGGGCAGGGTGGGGACAGATACGCAGTATTTT. Translated: CASNGRGRVGTDTQYF. The J gene is TRBJ2-3, the V gene TRBV2; perhaps D is TRBD1 or TRBD2 (5 bases each). The CDR3 is 16 residues long. Looked up from germline, CDR1 is SNHLY and CDR2 is FYNNEI. Deletions cut 7 bases from V and 3 bases from J, with 20 bases between.